These T cell receptor beta chains were read from a single sample in a study of blood T cell repertoires in COVID-19. Profiled with immunoSEQ multiplex PCR; TCRdb holds only in-frame clones, not every one. The data contain over 30,000 clones, 90% of them seen just once; the ten biggest clones take up roughly 20%. Material: peripheral blood. Receptor source: a man older than 75 with acute or convalescent COVID-19. Each CDR3 is given without its conserved first and last residue. Each record gives: J gene, V gene, D gene, CDR3 protein. D genes are given only for firm matches.

j_call: TRBJ1-4; v_call: TRBV7-9; d_call: -; cdr3_aa: ASRRQGGGEKLF
j_call: TRBJ1-5; v_call: TRBV5-1; d_call: TRBD1; cdr3_aa: ASSLAGGSNQPQH
j_call: TRBJ2-7; v_call: TRBV10-3; d_call: -; cdr3_aa: AISEKPGSPTYEQY
j_call: TRBJ2-6; v_call: TRBV6-5; d_call: -; cdr3_aa: ASALSSGANVLT
j_call: TRBJ1-6; v_call: TRBV28; d_call: -; cdr3_aa: ASSFTTVSANSPLH
j_call: TRBJ2-5; v_call: TRBV4-2; d_call: TRBD2; cdr3_aa: ASSQDRGGQETQY
j_call: TRBJ1-6; v_call: TRBV9; d_call: TRBD1; cdr3_aa: ASSVADREGSPLH
j_call: TRBJ2-5; v_call: TRBV20-1; d_call: -; cdr3_aa: SATQGETQY
j_call: TRBJ1-1; v_call: TRBV30; d_call: -; cdr3_aa: AWSVPGERTEAF
j_call: TRBJ2-2; v_call: TRBV14; d_call: -; cdr3_aa: ASSLRNTGELF
j_call: TRBJ2-2; v_call: TRBV7-3; d_call: TRBD2; cdr3_aa: ASSSSGTNTGELF
j_call: TRBJ2-7; v_call: TRBV7-2; d_call: TRBD1; cdr3_aa: ASSPRQGHSYEQY
j_call: TRBJ2-2; v_call: TRBV18; d_call: TRBD2; cdr3_aa: ASSPARASGSYTGELF
j_call: TRBJ2-7; v_call: TRBV5-1; d_call: -; cdr3_aa: ASTQQDPPEQY
j_call: TRBJ2-1; v_call: TRBV10-3; d_call: TRBD1; cdr3_aa: AITRDRTMDEQF
j_call: TRBJ2-7; v_call: TRBV25-1; d_call: TRBD2; cdr3_aa: ASSAPSGTYEQY
j_call: TRBJ1-2; v_call: TRBV4-1; d_call: -; cdr3_aa: ASSQDWGGRGVGYT
j_call: TRBJ2-5; v_call: TRBV19; d_call: -; cdr3_aa: ASSMGPLETQY
j_call: TRBJ2-1; v_call: TRBV4-1; d_call: TRBD2; cdr3_aa: ASSQDYGTSDVNEQF
j_call: TRBJ1-5; v_call: TRBV6-2/TRBV6-3; d_call: TRBD1; cdr3_aa: ASSYLDRAFSNQPQH
j_call: TRBJ1-1; v_call: TRBV18; d_call: -; cdr3_aa: ASSPGPEAF
j_call: TRBJ2-2; v_call: TRBV19; d_call: TRBD2; cdr3_aa: ASLAVAGSNTGELF
j_call: TRBJ1-5; v_call: TRBV19; d_call: -; cdr3_aa: ASSIRTVDKNQPQH
j_call: TRBJ1-1; v_call: TRBV6-5; d_call: -; cdr3_aa: ASSYSGGAEAF
j_call: TRBJ1-4; v_call: TRBV10-1; d_call: -; cdr3_aa: ASIGGFHEKLF
j_call: TRBJ2-5; v_call: TRBV5-1; d_call: TRBD2; cdr3_aa: ASSRTSGGQETQY
j_call: TRBJ1-1; v_call: TRBV11-2; d_call: -; cdr3_aa: ASSLVGGNTEAF
j_call: TRBJ1-1; v_call: TRBV14; d_call: -; cdr3_aa: ASSPYRARTEAF
j_call: TRBJ2-1; v_call: TRBV5-1; d_call: -; cdr3_aa: ASSLGTSTGNEQF
j_call: TRBJ1-1; v_call: TRBV19; d_call: TRBD1; cdr3_aa: ASSPGTGSAEAF
j_call: TRBJ1-5; v_call: TRBV6-1; d_call: -; cdr3_aa: ASSDPWQGDFSNQPQH
j_call: TRBJ1-2; v_call: TRBV30; d_call: TRBD1; cdr3_aa: AWSGSTTGGGYT
j_call: TRBJ2-3; v_call: TRBV11-2; d_call: TRBD2; cdr3_aa: ASSLGLGDPDTQY
j_call: TRBJ1-3; v_call: TRBV6-4; d_call: TRBD1; cdr3_aa: ASRNPGRDRSSGNTIY
j_call: TRBJ2-7; v_call: TRBV27; d_call: TRBD1; cdr3_aa: ASSRVPGQGGYEQY
j_call: TRBJ2-3; v_call: TRBV7-8; d_call: TRBD2; cdr3_aa: ASSFYQRGRNTQY
j_call: TRBJ2-7; v_call: TRBV5-1; d_call: TRBD1; cdr3_aa: ASSQPGQGASEQY
j_call: TRBJ2-3; v_call: TRBV29-1; d_call: -; cdr3_aa: SVSKPYLTDTQY
j_call: TRBJ2-2; v_call: TRBV5-4; d_call: -; cdr3_aa: ASSLRGRGSTGELF
j_call: TRBJ1-5; v_call: TRBV19; d_call: -; cdr3_aa: ASQLGSNQPQH